This TCR beta chain was recovered during a study of T-cell reconstitution after alpha-beta-depleted transplantation in children. Whole-study findings and limits: Some patients' high day-60 TCRbeta diversity was attributed to recipient cells surviving conditioning. T-cell counts and diversity at one year following transplant were attributed mainly to newly produced T cells. Reportedly, roughly two months post-transplant, alpha-beta T cells arose from several hundred expanded graft clones.

V lost 4 bases and J 6 bases, leaving 8 bases between the germline ends. The CDR3 is made up of 12 amino acids. This clonotype was found many times. Antigen: not known. Unique molecular identifiers were built into the TCRbeta library. One entry per CDR3 protein results from TCRdb running MiXCR on the PCR reads. The sample has approximately 800,000 distinct CDR3 sequences; 15% to 20% are singletons. The rearrangement joins TRBV12-3 or TRBV12-4 to TRBJ2-3, with unresolved D. The receptor comes from a male patient between 10 and 17 years old who had a stem cell transplant for acute lymphoblastic leukemia, so the T cells may come from the graft donor. Sequencing used PBMCs, mostly from graft donor cells, obtained 360 days after TCRalphabeta/CD19-depleted stem cell transplant. The DNA of the CDR3 is TGTGCCAGCAGTTCCCCTCCGGATACGCAGTATTTT. Protein product: CASSSPPDTQYF.